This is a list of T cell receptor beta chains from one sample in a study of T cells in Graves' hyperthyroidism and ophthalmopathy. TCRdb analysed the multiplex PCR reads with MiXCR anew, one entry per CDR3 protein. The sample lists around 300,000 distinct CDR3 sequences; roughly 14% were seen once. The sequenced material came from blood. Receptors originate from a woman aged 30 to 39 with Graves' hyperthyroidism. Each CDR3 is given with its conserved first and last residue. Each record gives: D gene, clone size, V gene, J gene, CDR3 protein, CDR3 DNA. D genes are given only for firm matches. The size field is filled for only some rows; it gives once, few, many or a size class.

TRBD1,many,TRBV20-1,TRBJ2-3,CSAGGQGAFLDTQYF,TGCAGTGCTGGGGGACAGGGGGCATTTTTAGATACGCAGTATTTT
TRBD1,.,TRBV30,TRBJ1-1,CAWSRQGRKNTEAFF,TGTGCCTGGAGTAGACAGGGACGAAAGAACACTGAAGCTTTCTTT
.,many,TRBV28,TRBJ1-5,CASSWSNQPQHF,TGTGCCAGCAGTTGGAGCAATCAGCCCCAGCATTTT
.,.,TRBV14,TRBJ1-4,CASSQLVATNEKLFF,TGTGCCAGCAGCCAGCTAGTTGCAACTAATGAAAAACTGTTTTTT
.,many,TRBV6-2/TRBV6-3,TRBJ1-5,CASNQGNRNQPQHF,TGTGCCAGCAACCAGGGGAACCGCAATCAGCCCCAGCATTTT
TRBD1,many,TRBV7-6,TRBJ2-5,CASSKRQGAWETQYF,TGTGCCAGCAGCAAGCGACAGGGGGCATGGGAGACCCAGTACTTC
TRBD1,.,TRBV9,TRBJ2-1,CASSPSTGQFYNEQFF,TGTGCCAGCAGCCCATCGACAGGGCAGTTCTACAATGAGCAGTTCTTC
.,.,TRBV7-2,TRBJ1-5,CASSLMRGGNQPQHF,TGTGCCAGCAGCTTAATGAGGGGTGGCAATCAGCCCCAGCATTTT
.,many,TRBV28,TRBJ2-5,CASERQSQETQYF,TGTGCCAGCGAAAGGCAGAGCCAAGAGACCCAGTACTTC
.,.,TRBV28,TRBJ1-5,CASSAGTTNQPQHF,TGTGCCAGCAGTGCTGGGACAACAAATCAGCCCCAGCATTTT
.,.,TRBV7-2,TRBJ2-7,CASSFDGVSSYEQYF,TGTGCCAGCAGCTTCGATGGCGTTAGCTCCTACGAGCAGTACTTC
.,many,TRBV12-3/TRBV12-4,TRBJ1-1,CASTRQDRPNTEAFF,TGTGCCAGCACTCGACAGGATCGACCGAACACTGAAGCTTTCTTT
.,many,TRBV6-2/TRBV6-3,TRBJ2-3,CASSYRGLADTQYF,TGTGCCAGCAGTTACCGGGGACTGGCAGATACGCAGTATTTT
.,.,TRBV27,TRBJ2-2,CASSNSGELFF,TGTGCCAGCAGCAATTCCGGGGAGCTGTTTTTT
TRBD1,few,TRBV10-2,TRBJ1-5,CASGQGTGSQPQHF,TGCGCCAGCGGACAGGGTACGGGTTCTCAGCCCCAGCATTTT
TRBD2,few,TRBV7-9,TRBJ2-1,CAGEREGHLNEQFF,TGTGCCGGGGAGCGGGAGGGCCATTTAAATGAGCAGTTCTTC
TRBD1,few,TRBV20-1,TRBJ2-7,CSALNRDRGNSYEQYF,TGCAGTGCCCTAAATCGGGACAGGGGTAACTCCTACGAGCAGTACTTC
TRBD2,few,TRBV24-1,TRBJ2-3,CATSDLEVEGLATDTQYF,TGTGCCACCAGTGATCTGGAGGTTGAGGGACTAGCCACAGATACGCAGTATTTT
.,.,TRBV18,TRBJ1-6,CASSLGTAGAPLHF,TGTGCCAGCTCACTAGGGACGGCCGGGGCACCCCTCCACTTT
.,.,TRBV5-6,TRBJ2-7,CASSLAGNHEQYF,TGTGCCAGCAGCTTGGCAGGGAACCACGAGCAGTACTTC
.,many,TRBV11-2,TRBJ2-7,CASSLDLGSGYEQYF,TGTGCCAGCAGCTTAGATCTGGGTAGCGGCTACGAGCAGTACTTC
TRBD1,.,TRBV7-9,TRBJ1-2,CASSRDRGDGYTF,TGTGCCAGCAGCCGGGACAGGGGTGATGGCTACACCTTC
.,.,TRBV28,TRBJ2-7,CASSGGEQYF,TGTGCCAGCAGCGGTGGCGAGCAGTACTTC
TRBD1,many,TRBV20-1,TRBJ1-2,CSARDRDRPGYTF,TGCAGTGCTAGAGACCGGGACAGGCCTGGCTACACCTTC
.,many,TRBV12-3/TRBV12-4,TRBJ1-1,CASRGRDSRWMNTEAFF,TGTGCCAGCAGGGGCAGGGACTCAAGGTGGATGAACACTGAAGCTTTCTTT
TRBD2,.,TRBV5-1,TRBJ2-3,CASSWTPGGSNTDTQYF,TGCGCCAGCAGCTGGACCCCGGGAGGATCGAACACAGATACGCAGTATTTT